The 8 T cell receptor beta chains given below trace back to one sample, sequenced in a study of blood T cell repertoires in COVID-19. TCRdb's table, derived via immunoSEQ multiplex PCR, lists solely in-frame clones and lacks some. This sample has about 120,000 clones, with roughly four fifths found just once. Sequences were obtained from peripheral blood. These TCRs come from a human donor in a cohort sampled during active COVID-19.

J is TRBJ2-5 and V is TRBV7-2; 8 bases are shared with TRBD1. Germline-derived CDR1 and CDR2 are SGHTA and FQGNSA. The V gene end was trimmed by 5 bases and the J gene end by 5 bases; junction bases not matched to a gene: 10. The CDR3 loop spans 15 amino acids. Written as DNA, the CDR3 is TGTGCCAGCAGCGTCAAAGCAGGGGGCTGGGAGACCCAGTACTTC. As protein: CASSVKAGGWETQYF. The complete variable domain, with remaining parts taken from reference TRBV7-2 and TRBJ2-5, reads GAGVSQSPSNKVTEKGKDVELRCDPISGHTALYWYRQSLGQGLEFLIYFQGNSAPDKSGLPSDRFSAERTGGSVSTLTIQRTQQEDSAVYLCASSVKAGGWETQYFGPGTRLLVL.

In its sample, this clone was seen many times. The chain joins TRBV6-1 to TRBJ1-5, with a weak D call TRBD1 (5 bases). CDR1 and CDR2 (germline): MNHNS, SASEGT. The CDR3 spans 15 residues. The ends were cut back, 3 bases at V and 6 bases at J, with 15 bases in the middle. The CDR3: CASSEVRERGQPQHF. The CDR3 region has the DNA TGTGCCAGCAGTGAGGTCAGGGAACGCGGTCAGCCCCAGCATTTT.

This chain uses TRBV5-5 with TRBJ2-2; weak D call: TRBD2 (5 bases). Trimming removed 1 base from V and 1 base from J, with 8 bases in between. This CDR3 is 15 amino acids long. Germline CDR1 and CDR2: SGHKS and YYEKEE (reference sequence). CDR3 region: CASSLTSQNTGELFF. In DNA, the CDR3 is TGTGCCAGCAGCTTGACTAGTCAGAACACCGGGGAGCTGTTTTTT.

The rearrangement joins TRBV5-1 to TRBJ2-2; 8 bases agree with TRBD2. The V gene's germline CDR1 is SGHRS and CDR2 YFSETQ. J gave up 4 bases and V 4 bases, and 15 bases lay outside the gene matches. The CDR3 extends over 18 amino acids. The CDR3: CASSVQPPGGGFTGELFF. CDR3 DNA sequence: TGCGCCAGCAGCGTCCAACCGCCTGGCGGGGGGTTCACCGGGGAGCTGTTTTTT.

The CDR3 nucleotides read TGCGCCAGCAGTGAGTGGCAGGGCGACACTGAAGCTTTCTTT. Its translation: CASSEWQGDTEAFF. V usage is TRBV10-2 and J usage is TRBJ1-1; maybe TRBD1 (5 bases). In germline, CDR1 is WSHSY, CDR2 SAAADI. The CDR3 covers 14 residues. The V end lost 1 base, the J end lost 3 bases, and 9 bases lay between the germline ends.

The count of this clone is one. The chain joins TRBV6-5 to TRBJ2-7; 7 bases are a match to TRBD1. Per germline, CDR1 MNHEY and CDR2 SVGAGI. V gave up 2 bases and J gave up 2 bases; unmatched junction bases: 6. The CDR3 contains 15 residues. CDR3 protein: CASSYDRGPTYEQYF. DNA of the CDR3: TGTGCCAGCAGTTACGATAGGGGGCCAACCTACGAGCAGTACTTC.

This chain joins TRBV5-1 and TRBJ1-2, with D possibly matching TRBD1 (5 bases). V lost 1 base to trimming and J lost 8 bases, with 9 bases between them. The CDR3 is made up of 12 amino acids. Germline V gene data show CDR1 as SGHRS and CDR2 as YFSETQ. The CDR3 bases are TGCGCCAGCAGCTTGCAGGGTGAAGGCTACACCTTC. Its translation: CASSLQGEGYTF.

The rearrangement uses TRBV5-4 and TRBJ1-2; 7 bases line up with TRBD1. Germline V gene lookup returns CDR1 SGHNT and CDR2 YYREEE (reference sequence). CDR3 length: 16 amino acids. V lost 0 bases and J lost 8; bases outside the gene matches: 13. The CDR3: CASSLGETGASKGYTF. In nucleotides, the CDR3 is TGTGCCAGCAGCTTGGGGGAAACAGGGGCCTCTAAGGGCTACACCTTC.